These T cell receptor beta chains were read from a single sample in a study of T cells after posttransplantation cyclophosphamide. Some clones are missing from TCRdb's copy, which holds only in-frame ones; the method was immunoSEQ multiplex PCR. This sample carries some 40,000 clones, none of them present only once. Sequenced input: PBMCs. The receptors were sampled from a man in his forties in good health, CMV-negative, and a related stem cell transplant donor. CDR3s include the opening cysteine and the closing phenylalanine or tryptophan. Each record gives: J gene, V gene, CDR3 protein.

J: TRBJ1-6; V: TRBV7-9; CDR3: CASSSTGGVASSPLHF
J: TRBJ2-2; V: TRBV4-1; CDR3: CASSLGQLTGELFF
J: TRBJ2-5; V: TRBV4-3; CDR3: CASSQDLGTQYF
J: TRBJ2-7; V: TRBV5-1; CDR3: CASSPGLAVVEQYF
J: TRBJ2-3; V: TRBV6-1; CDR3: CASSESYTQYF
J: TRBJ1-1; V: TRBV5-6; CDR3: CASSFRTGVIMNTEAFF
J: TRBJ2-3; V: TRBV11-1; CDR3: CASSLGSFSSTDTQYF
J: TRBJ2-1; V: TRBV14; CDR3: CASIPDTGRIHEQFF
J: TRBJ2-3; V: TRBV7-9; CDR3: CASSYRQGIGTDTQYF
J: TRBJ2-5; V: TRBV19; CDR3: CASSIIGTGQETQYF
J: TRBJ2-5; V: TRBV10-2; CDR3: CASSSVARETQYF
J: TRBJ1-1; V: TRBV12-5; CDR3: CASGSGQGTNTEAFF
J: TRBJ1-5; V: TRBV19; CDR3: CASKGYWASNQPQHF
J: TRBJ2-5; V: TRBV7-2; CDR3: CASSRLRLETQYF
J: TRBJ1-4; V: TRBV11-1; CDR3: CASSVSTDRATNEKLFF
J: TRBJ2-6; V: TRBV5-6; CDR3: CASSLGGPGANVLTF
J: TRBJ1-1; V: TRBV11-3; CDR3: CASSRGAGQEAFF
J: TRBJ1-2; V: TRBV2; CDR3: CASTWGGPGYTF
J: TRBJ1-2; V: TRBV30; CDR3: CAWRPRDRDLYGYTF
J: TRBJ2-1; V: TRBV18; CDR3: CASSPQGGGDNEQFF